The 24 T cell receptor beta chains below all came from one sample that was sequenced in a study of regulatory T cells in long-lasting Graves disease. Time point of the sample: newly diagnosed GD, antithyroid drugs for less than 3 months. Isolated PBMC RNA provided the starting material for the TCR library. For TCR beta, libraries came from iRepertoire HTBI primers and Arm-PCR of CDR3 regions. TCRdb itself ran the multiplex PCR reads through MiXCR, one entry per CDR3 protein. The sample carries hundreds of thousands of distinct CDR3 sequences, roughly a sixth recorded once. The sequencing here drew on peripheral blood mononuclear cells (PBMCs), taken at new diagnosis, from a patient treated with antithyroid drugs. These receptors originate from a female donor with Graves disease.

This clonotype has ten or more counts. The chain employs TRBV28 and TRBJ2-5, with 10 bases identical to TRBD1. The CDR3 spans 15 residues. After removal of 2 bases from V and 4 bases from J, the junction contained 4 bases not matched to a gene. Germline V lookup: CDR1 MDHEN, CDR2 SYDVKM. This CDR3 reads CASSLGGQGLETQYF. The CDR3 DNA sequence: TGTGCCAGCAGTTTAGGGGGACAGGGGCTAGAGACCCAGTACTTC. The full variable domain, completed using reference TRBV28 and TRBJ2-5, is DVKVTQSSRYLVKRTGEKVFLECVQDMDHENMFWYRQDPGLGLRLIYFSYDVKMKEKGDIPEGYSVSREKKERFSLILESASTNQTSMYLCASSLGGQGLETQYFGPGTRLLVL.

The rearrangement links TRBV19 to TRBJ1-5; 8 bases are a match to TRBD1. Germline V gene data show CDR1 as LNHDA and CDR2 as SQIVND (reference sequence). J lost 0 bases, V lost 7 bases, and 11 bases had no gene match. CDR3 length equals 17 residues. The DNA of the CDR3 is TGTGCCAGTACCCCGGCGGACAGGGCCTATAGCAATCAGCCCCAGCATTTT. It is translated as CASTPADRAYSNQPQHF.

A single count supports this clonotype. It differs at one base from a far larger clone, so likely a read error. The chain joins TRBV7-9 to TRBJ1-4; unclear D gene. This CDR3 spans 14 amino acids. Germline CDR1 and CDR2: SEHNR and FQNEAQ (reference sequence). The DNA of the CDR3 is TGTGCCAGCAGCTTAAACCCAACTAATGAAGAACTGTTTTTT. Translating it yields CASSLNPTNEELFF.

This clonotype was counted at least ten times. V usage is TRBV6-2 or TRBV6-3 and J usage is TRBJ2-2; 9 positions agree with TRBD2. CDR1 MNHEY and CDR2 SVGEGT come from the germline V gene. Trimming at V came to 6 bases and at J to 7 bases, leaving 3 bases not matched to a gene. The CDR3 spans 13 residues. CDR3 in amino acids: CASSRLADGELFF. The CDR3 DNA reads TGTGCCAGCAGCAGACTAGCGGACGGGGAGCTGTTTTTT.

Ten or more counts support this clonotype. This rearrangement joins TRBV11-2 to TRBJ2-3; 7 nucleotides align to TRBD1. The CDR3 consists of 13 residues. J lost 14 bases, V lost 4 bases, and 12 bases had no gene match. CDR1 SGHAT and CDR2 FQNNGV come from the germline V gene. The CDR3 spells CASSSGTAPMRYF. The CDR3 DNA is TGTGCCAGCAGCTCAGGGACAGCCCCGATGAGGTATTTT.

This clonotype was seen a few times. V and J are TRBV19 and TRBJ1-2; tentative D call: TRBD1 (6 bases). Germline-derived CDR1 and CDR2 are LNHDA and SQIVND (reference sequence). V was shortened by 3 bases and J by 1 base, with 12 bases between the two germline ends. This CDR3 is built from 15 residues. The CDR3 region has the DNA TGTGCCAGTAGTATTGGCAGGGGTAATAACTATGGCTACACCTTC. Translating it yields CASSIGRGNNYGYTF.

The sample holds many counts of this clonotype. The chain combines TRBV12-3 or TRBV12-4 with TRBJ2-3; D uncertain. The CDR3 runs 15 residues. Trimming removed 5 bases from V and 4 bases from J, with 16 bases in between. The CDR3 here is CASSKSSSVADTQYF. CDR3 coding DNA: TGTGCCAGCAGTAAGTCATCCAGCGTGGCAGATACGCAGTATTTT.

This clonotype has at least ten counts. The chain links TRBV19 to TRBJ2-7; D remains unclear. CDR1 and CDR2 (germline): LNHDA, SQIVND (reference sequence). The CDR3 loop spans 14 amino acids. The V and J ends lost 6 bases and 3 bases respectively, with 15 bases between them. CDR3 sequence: CASSPIQSNYEQYF. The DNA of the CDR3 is TGTGCCAGTAGCCCGATCCAATCCAACTACGAGCAGTACTTC.

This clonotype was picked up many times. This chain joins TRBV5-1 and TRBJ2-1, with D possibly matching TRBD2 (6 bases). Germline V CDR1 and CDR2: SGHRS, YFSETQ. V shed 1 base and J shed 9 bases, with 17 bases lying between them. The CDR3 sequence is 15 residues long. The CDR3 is CASSLMSGEEVEQFF. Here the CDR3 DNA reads TGCGCCAGCAGCTTGATGTCGGGAGAGGAGGTTGAGCAGTTCTTC.

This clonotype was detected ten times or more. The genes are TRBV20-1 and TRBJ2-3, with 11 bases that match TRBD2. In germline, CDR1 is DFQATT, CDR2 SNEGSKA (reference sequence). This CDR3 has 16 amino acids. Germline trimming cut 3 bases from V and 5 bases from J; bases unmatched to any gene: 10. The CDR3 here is CSASTLLAGDGDTQYF. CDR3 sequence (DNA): TGCAGTGCTAGCACATTACTAGCGGGGGATGGAGATACGCAGTATTTT.

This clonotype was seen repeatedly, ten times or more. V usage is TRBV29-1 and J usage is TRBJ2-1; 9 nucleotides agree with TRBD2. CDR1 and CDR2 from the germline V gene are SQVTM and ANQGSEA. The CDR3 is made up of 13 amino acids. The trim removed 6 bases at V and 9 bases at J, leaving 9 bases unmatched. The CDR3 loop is CSVSRGRALEQFF. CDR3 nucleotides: TGCAGCGTGTCTCGCGGGAGGGCCCTTGAGCAGTTCTTC.

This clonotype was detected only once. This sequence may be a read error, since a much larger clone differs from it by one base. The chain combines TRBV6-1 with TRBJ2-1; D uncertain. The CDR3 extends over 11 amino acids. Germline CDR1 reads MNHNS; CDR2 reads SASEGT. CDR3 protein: CASRFYNEQSF. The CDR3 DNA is TGTGCCAGCAGATTTTACAATGAGCAGTCCTTC.

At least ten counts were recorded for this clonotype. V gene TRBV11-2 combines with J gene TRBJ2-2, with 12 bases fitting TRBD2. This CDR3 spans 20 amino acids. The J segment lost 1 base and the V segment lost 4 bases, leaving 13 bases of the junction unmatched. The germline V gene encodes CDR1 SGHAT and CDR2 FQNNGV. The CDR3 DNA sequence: TGTGCCAGCAGCTCCGACCCTCTAGCGGGGGGGCGCCAGAACACCGGGGAGCTGTTTTTT. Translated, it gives CASSSDPLAGGRQNTGELFF.

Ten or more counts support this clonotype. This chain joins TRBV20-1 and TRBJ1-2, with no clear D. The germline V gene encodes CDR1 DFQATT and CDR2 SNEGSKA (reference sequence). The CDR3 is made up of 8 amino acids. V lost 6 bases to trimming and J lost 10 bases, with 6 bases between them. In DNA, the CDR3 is TGCAGTGCCCCAGCCTACACCTTC. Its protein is CSAPAYTF.

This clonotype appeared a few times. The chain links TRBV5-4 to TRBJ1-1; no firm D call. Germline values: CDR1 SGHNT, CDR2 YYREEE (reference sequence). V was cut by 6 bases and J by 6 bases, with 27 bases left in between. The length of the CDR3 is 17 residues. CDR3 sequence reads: CASNNSTPVGLRAEAFF. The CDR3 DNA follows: TGTGCCAGCAATAATTCAACCCCCGTGGGTTTAAGGGCTGAAGCTTTCTTT.

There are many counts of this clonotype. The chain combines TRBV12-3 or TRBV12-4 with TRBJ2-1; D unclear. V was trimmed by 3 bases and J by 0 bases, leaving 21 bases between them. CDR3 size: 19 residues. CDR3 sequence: CASSFRWRLVASSYNEQFF. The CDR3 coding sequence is TGTGCCAGCAGTTTTAGGTGGCGCTTAGTTGCAAGCTCCTACAATGAGCAGTTCTTC.

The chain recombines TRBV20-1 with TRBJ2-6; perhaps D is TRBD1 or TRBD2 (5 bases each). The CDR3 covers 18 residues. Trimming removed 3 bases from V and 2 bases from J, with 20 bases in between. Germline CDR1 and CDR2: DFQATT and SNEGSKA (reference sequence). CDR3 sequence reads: CSARGWDAGSPGANVLTF. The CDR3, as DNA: TGCAGTGCTAGGGGGTGGGACGCAGGGAGCCCTGGGGCCAACGTCCTGACTTTC.

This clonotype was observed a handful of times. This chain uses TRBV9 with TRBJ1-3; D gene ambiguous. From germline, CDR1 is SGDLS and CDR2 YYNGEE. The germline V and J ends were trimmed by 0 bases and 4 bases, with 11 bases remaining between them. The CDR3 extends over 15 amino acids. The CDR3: CASSVGTDLGNTIYF. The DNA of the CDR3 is TGTGCCAGCAGCGTAGGTACTGACCTGGGAAACACCATATATTTT.

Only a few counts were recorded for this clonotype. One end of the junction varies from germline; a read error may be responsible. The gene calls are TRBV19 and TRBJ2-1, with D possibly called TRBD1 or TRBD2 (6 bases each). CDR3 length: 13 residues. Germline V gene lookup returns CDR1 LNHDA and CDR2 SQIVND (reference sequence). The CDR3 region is CATRGDNYNEQFF. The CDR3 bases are TGTGCCACCCGCGGGGACAATTACAATGAACAGTTCTTC.

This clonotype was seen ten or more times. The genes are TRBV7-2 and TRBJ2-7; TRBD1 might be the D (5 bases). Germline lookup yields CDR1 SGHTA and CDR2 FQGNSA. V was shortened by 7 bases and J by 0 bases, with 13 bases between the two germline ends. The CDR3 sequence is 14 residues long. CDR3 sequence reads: CASNQGRSSYEQYF. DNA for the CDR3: TGTGCCAGCAACCAGGGTCGGAGCTCCTACGAGCAGTACTTC.

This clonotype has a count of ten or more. The CDR3 region is CASSPGGGPTHTEAFF. CDR3 sequence (DNA): TGTGCCAGCAGCCCCGGCGGGGGACCGACCCACACTGAAGCTTTCTTT. The chain couples TRBV7-3 to TRBJ1-1; possible D gene TRBD1, 5 bases. The germline gives CDR1 SGHTA, CDR2 FQGTGA. The germline V and J ends were trimmed by 5 bases and 3 bases, with 19 bases remaining between them. The CDR3 spans 16 residues.

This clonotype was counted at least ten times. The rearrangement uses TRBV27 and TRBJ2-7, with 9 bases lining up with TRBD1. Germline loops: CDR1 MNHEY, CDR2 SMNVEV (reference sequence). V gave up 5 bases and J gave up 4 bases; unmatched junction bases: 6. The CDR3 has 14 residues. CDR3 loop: CASSRGTGRYEQYF. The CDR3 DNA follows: TGTGCCAGCAGTCGGGGGACAGGGCGGTACGAGCAGTACTTC.

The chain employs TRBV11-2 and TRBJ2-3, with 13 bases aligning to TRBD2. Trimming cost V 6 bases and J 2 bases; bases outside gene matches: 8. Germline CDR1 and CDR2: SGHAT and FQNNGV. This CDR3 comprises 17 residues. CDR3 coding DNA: TGTGCCAGCAGGTCCGGGACTAGCGGGGTGAACACAGATACGCAGTATTTT. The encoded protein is CASRSGTSGVNTDTQYF.

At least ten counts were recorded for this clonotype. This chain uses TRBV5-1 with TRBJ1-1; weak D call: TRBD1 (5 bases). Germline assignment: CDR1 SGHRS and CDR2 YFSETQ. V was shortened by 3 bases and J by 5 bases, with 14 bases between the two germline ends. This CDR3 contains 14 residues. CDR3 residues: CASSSTDPGTEAFF. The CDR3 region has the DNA TGCGCCAGCAGCTCGACCGATCCAGGGACTGAAGCTTTCTTT. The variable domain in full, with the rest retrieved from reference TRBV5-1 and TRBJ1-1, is KAGVTQTPRYLIKTRGQQVTLSCSPISGHRSVSWYQQTPGQGLQFLFEYFSETQRNKGNFPGRFSGRQFSNSRSEMNVSTLELGDSALYLCASSSTDPGTEAFFGQGTRLTVV.